The T cell receptor (beta chain) under discussion was sequenced for a study of cytomegalovirus exposure and HLA in healthy donors. The CDR3 sequence is 16 residues long. V was trimmed by 4 bases and J by 0 bases, leaving 13 bases between them. Germline loops: CDR1 SGHRS, CDR2 YFSETQ. About this clone itself: What it binds is unknown.

Researchers ran the PCR with 60 Vbeta and 13 Jbeta primers. Sequencing was performed with immunoSEQ multiplex PCR; in TCRdb, only in-frame clones are kept and a portion is missing. Among 150,000 to 200,000 clones listed, about 81% were seen once. Study-wide points: In vitro testing confirmed a few CMV-associated chains as specific for CMV antigens. Being productive about 87% or about 30% of the time was typical of most TCR beta V segments in an earlier analysis. Rare sequences made up most TCRs, while some public TCRs were found in many donors. Immune exposure information available was restricted to CMV serostatus.

The sample consisted of PBMCs. The rearrangement links TRBV5-1 to TRBJ1-4, with D tentatively TRBD1 (6 bases). This sequence was found in a woman aged 18-29 years in good health and CMV-seronegative. Here the CDR3 reads CASSLGQTTTNEKLFF. CDR3 in DNA: TGCGCCAGCAGCCTAGGACAGACCACAACTAATGAAAAACTGTTTTTT.